This passage covers 7 T cell receptor beta chains from one sample sequenced in a study of blood T cells in healthy people across ages (dated by TCRdb to between 2015 and 2016). The library relied on 5' RACE. Sequencing was carried out with an Illumina HiSeq 2500. A second PCR of roughly 6 to 11 cycles was performed with a sample-barcoded 5' primer and a J-beta primer mix. The public reads were quality trimmed at Q25 with fastp and then assembled into clones with MiXCR by TCRdb, keeping productive beta chains. Rows with one shared CDR3 protein collapse into an entry with the most common genes and DNA. Recorded for this sample are hundreds of thousands of distinct CDR3 sequences; roughly 44% of them occurred a single time. Clones ranked in the top ten supply nearly 20% of the sample. The sequenced sample consisted of blood. The receptor set was obtained from a man between 60 and 75 years old in good health.

This sequence joins TRBV27 and TRBJ2-6; D is unresolved. The CDR3 runs to 17 residues. The germline gives CDR1 MNHEY, CDR2 SMNVEV (reference sequence). Trimming removed 5 bases at V and 2 bases at J, with 16 bases between. This CDR3 reads CASSLRPHNTGANVLTF. DNA of the CDR3: TGTGCCAGCAGTCTCCGCCCCCACAATACTGGGGCCAACGTCCTGACTTTC.

This clonotype has a single count. The CDR3 bases are TGTGCCAGCAGCTTCGGGACGGTTAGTCAGCCCCAGCATTTT. It translates to CASSFGTVSQPQHF. This chain uses TRBV11-2 with TRBJ1-5; a weak D match, TRBD1 (5 bases). V was trimmed by 3 bases and J by 6 bases, leaving 12 bases between them. CDR3 length: 14 amino acids. The germline CDR1 and CDR2 sequences are SGHAT and FQNNGV.

This clonotype came up many times. The genes are TRBV5-1 and TRBJ2-5; 7 positions match TRBD2. Germline trimming cut 3 bases from V and 5 bases from J; bases unmatched to any gene: 7. CDR3 size: 14 residues. In germline, CDR1 is SGHRS, CDR2 YFSETQ. The CDR3 here is CASSSGSGRETQYF. The CDR3 DNA sequence: TGCGCCAGCAGCTCCGGATCCGGGAGGGAGACCCAGTACTTC.

Only a few counts were recorded for this clonotype. This chain joins TRBV27 and TRBJ1-4; 11 nucleotides line up with TRBD1. The CDR3 sequence is 22 residues long. The germline gives CDR1 MNHEY, CDR2 SMNVEV (reference sequence). Unmatched junction bases numbered 20, after V lost 0 bases and J lost 5 bases. CDR3 protein: CASSLSTDRGLRNARKNEKLFF. The CDR3, as DNA: TGTGCCAGCAGTTTATCGACGGACAGGGGGCTCCGTAATGCAAGGAAGAATGAAAAACTGTTTTTT.

This CDR3 reads CASSNRDRGIPYNEQFF. For the CDR3, the DNA is TGTGCCAGCAGCAACCGGGACAGGGGCATTCCGTACAATGAGCAGTTCTTC. The chain combines TRBV14 with TRBJ2-1, with 10 positions matching TRBD1. This CDR3 has 17 amino acids. The germline gives CDR1 SGHDN, CDR2 FVKESK. V shed 5 bases and J 4 bases; nucleotides not matched to a gene: 11.

There are a few counts of this clonotype. The J gene is TRBJ2-2, the V gene TRBV6-2 or TRBV6-3; the D gene is possibly TRBD1 (6 bases). With 6 bases removed from V and 6 bases from J, the gap between germline ends came to 11 bases. Per germline, CDR1 MNHEY and CDR2 SVGEGT. This CDR3 comprises 13 residues. CDR3 DNA: TGTGCCAGCAGACAGGGCTTTGCCGGGGAGCTGTTTTTT. The encoded protein is CASRQGFAGELFF.

The genes are TRBV29-1 and TRBJ2-7; D tentatively fits TRBD1 or TRBD2 (6 bases each). The J call may be faulty, since TRBJ2-5 better matches the DNA end. Germline CDR1 is SQVTM and CDR2 is ANQGSEA. This CDR3 is built from 14 residues. CDR3 sequence (DNA): TGCAGCGTTAATCGGTCGGTAGGGGGGGAGACCCAGTACTTC. It encodes CSVNRSVGGETQYF.